The subject of this entry is one TCR beta chain. Its antigen remains unknown. The sample is drawn from a study of CD8 T cells in Susac syndrome. The germline V gene has CDR1 SGHAT and CDR2 FQNNGV. V was trimmed by 5 bases and J by 8 bases, leaving 15 bases between them. The CDR3 has 13 residues. Random hexamers were used to reverse transcribe about 0.45 to 1 ug of RNA. The authors amplified TCR beta CDR3 across 54 Vbeta and 13 Jbeta using immunoSEQ multiplex PCR. TCRdb redid the calling of the immunoSEQ multiplex PCR reads with MiXCR, one entry per CDR3 protein. This sample has under 250,000 distinct CDR3 sequences, with about 94% found just once. Overall study results and limits: Within Susac syndrome CD4+ T cell repertoires, clonal expansion was not evident.

Negative magnetic isolation gave CD8+ and CD4+ cells; FACS enriched CD8+ TEMRA. The V gene is TRBV11-2, the J gene TRBJ1-2; D ambiguous. The sequencing sample was made of CD4+ T cells from PBMCs. The source is a human donor with Susac syndrome. Written as DNA, the CDR3 is TGTGCCAGCAGCCAAAGCCCCCCTCGGGGCTACACCTTC. Amino acids: CASSQSPPRGYTF.